Below are 29 T cell receptor beta chains sequenced from a single sample in a study of glioma-infiltrating T cells. The iRepertoire nested amplicon-rescue multiplex PCR amplified TCR alpha and beta CDR3s from RNA. TCRdb itself ran the multiplex PCR reads through MiXCR, one entry per CDR3 protein. Of some 180,000 distinct CDR3 sequences listed, 25% to 35% are singletons. Sequenced material: glioma tissue, nonneoplastic brain tissue, or PBMCs (not recorded which). The receptors shown here come from a human donor with low-grade glioma or glioblastoma, undergoing nonglioma brain surgery, or in good health (not recorded which).

This chain uses TRBV19 with TRBJ2-5, with 8 nucleotides matching TRBD2. CDR1 LNHDA and CDR2 SQIVND come from the germline V gene (reference sequence). This CDR3 is 14 amino acids long. The junction had 11 bases not matched to a gene; V was cut back by 8 bases and J by 6 bases. This chain's CDR3 is CASESLAGSKTQYF. The CDR3 DNA sequence: TGTGCCAGTGAATCGCTAGCGGGTAGCAAGACCCAGTACTTC.

About this clonotype itself: Given a much more abundant clone one base away, this may be a read error. V gene TRBV19 combines with J gene TRBJ2-5; D is uncertain. Trimming stripped 5 bases from V and 4 bases from J, with 11 bases between. In germline, CDR1 is LNHDA, CDR2 SQIVND (reference sequence). The CDR3 is made up of 13 amino acids. Here the CDR3 DNA reads TGTGCCAGTAGTGTGTGGGCAGGAGAGACCCAGTACTTC. This translates into CASSVWAGETQYF.

This clonotype was counted ten times or more. The CDR3 DNA is TGTGCCAGCCTAGGGGCCACAAGGAACTATGGCTACACCTTC. Encoded protein: CASLGATRNYGYTF. The chain has TRBV28 and TRBJ1-2; a possible D gene is TRBD1 (5 bases). V lost 8 bases to trimming and J lost 2 bases, with 15 bases between them. The CDR3 runs 14 residues. Germline CDR1 is MDHEN and CDR2 is SYDVKM.

This clonotype was seen more than once but under ten times. This sequence joins TRBV19 and TRBJ2-2; 8 nucleotides align to TRBD1. Per germline, CDR1 LNHDA and CDR2 SQIVND (reference sequence). CDR3 length equals 14 residues. With 7 bases clipped from V and 4 bases from J, the junction kept 5 bases outside the gene matches. The CDR3 sequence is CASTNTGGTGELFF. The CDR3 nucleotides are TGTGCCAGTACTAACACAGGGGGCACCGGGGAGCTGTTTTTT.

As concerns this clonotype: Its ends do not fully match the called genes, so a read error is possible. V and J are TRBV27 and TRBJ2-1, with D unclear. Germline values: CDR1 MNHEY, CDR2 SMNVEV (reference sequence). The CDR3 totals 13 residues. The chain's CDR3 is CASKVGPYNERFF. The CDR3 region has the DNA TGTGCCAGCAAGGTTGGGCCCTACAATGAGCGGTTCTTC.

Remarks on this clonotype: A single base separates this from a much larger clone, so it may be a read error. The rearrangement joins TRBV13 to TRBJ2-5; 8 bases match TRBD2. The CDR3 runs to 16 residues. Germline V gene sequence: CDR1 PRHDT, CDR2 FYEKMQ (reference sequence). This CDR3 reads CASSLRRTSGQETKYF. The CDR3 nucleotides read TGTGCCAGCAGCTTACGACGCACTAGCGGCCAAGAGACCAAGTACTTC.

This clonotype appeared a few times. The chain joins TRBV3-1 to TRBJ2-7; the D gene could be TRBD1 or TRBD2 (5 bases each). Looked up from germline, CDR1 is LGHDT and CDR2 is YNNKEL (reference sequence). CDR3 length: 14 residues. Trimming removed 1 base at V and 2 bases at J, with 9 bases between. CDR3 sequence: CASSQVRGPYEQYF. Here the CDR3 DNA reads TGTGCCAGCAGCCAAGTCCGGGGACCCTACGAGCAGTACTTC.

As regards this clonotype: A read error may explain this, as a much larger clone is one base away. This CDR3 is CASSQARGTYEQFF. The CDR3 DNA reads as TGCGCCAGCAGCCAAGCCCGCGGGACCTACGAGCAGTTCTTC. The rearrangement links TRBV4-1 to TRBJ2-1, with a tentative D call TRBD2 (6 bases). Germline assignment: CDR1 MGHRA and CDR2 YSYEKL. The V gene lost 1 base and the J gene lost 10 bases, with 14 bases spanning the gap. The CDR3 sequence is 14 residues long.

This clonotype has ten or more counts. The chain is built from TRBV6-6 and TRBJ1-1; D gene uncertain. Trimming removed 1 base at V and 3 bases at J, with 9 bases between. The CDR3 runs 14 residues. Germline V gene lookup returns CDR1 MNHNY and CDR2 SVGAGI (reference sequence). For the CDR3, the DNA is TGTGCCAGCAGTTACTTCCCAGTTGACACTGAAGCTTTCTTT. Translation: CASSYFPVDTEAFF.

This clonotype was recorded a few times. V is TRBV5-6 and J is TRBJ2-1; D is ambiguous. The germline gives CDR1 SGHDT, CDR2 YYEEEE. V dropped 1 base and J dropped 4 bases, with 6 bases sitting between them. The CDR3 loop spans 13 amino acids. CDR3 sequence: CASSLRKYNEQFF. CDR3 coding DNA: TGTGCCAGCAGCTTGAGGAAGTACAATGAGCAGTTCTTC.

The chain has TRBV7-9 and TRBJ1-4, with 9 positions matching TRBD1. CDR1 SEHNR and CDR2 FQNEAQ come from the germline V gene (reference sequence). V lost 7 bases and J lost 6; bases outside the gene matches: 9. The CDR3 spans 15 residues. This chain's CDR3 is CASKITGGVDEKLFF. CDR3 bases: TGTGCCAGCAAGATAACAGGGGGCGTTGATGAAAAACTGTTTTTT.

The chain carries TRBV6-6 and TRBJ2-7; D is unresolved. CDR1 is MNHNY, CDR2 SVGAGI, per germline (reference sequence). The CDR3 contains 16 residues. Trimming shortened V by 6 bases and J by 3 bases, and 21 bases separated the two germline ends. The CDR3 nucleotides read TGTGCCAGCAGCCCCTTCCCCCAACTTCCCATCTACGAGCAGTACTTC. This encodes CASSPFPQLPIYEQYF.

This clonotype came up many times. This chain uses TRBV29-1 with TRBJ2-1; tentatively, D is TRBD1 or TRBD2 (6 bases each). The V gene lost 3 bases and the J gene lost 5 bases, with 11 bases spanning the gap. The germline gives CDR1 SQVTM, CDR2 ANQGSEA. The CDR3 loop spans 13 amino acids. CDR3 in amino acids: CSVDRGLNNEQFF. The CDR3 bases are TGCAGCGTTGACAGGGGACTTAACAATGAGCAGTTCTTC.

V usage is TRBV12-3 or TRBV12-4 and J usage is TRBJ2-7; 9 bases line up with TRBD1. V lost 5 bases, J lost 5 bases, and 7 bases stayed unmatched. This CDR3 has 14 residues. The CDR3 loop is CASSPRTGVNEQYF. The CDR3 coding sequence is TGTGCCAGCAGTCCACGGACAGGGGTCAACGAGCAGTACTTC.

The sample holds many counts of this clonotype. The chain's CDR3 is CASSLAGQGGVYEQYF. CDR3 bases: TGTGCCAGCAGCTTAGCGGGGCAGGGAGGGGTTTACGAGCAGTACTTC. The chain links TRBV7-2 to TRBJ2-7; 7 bases are shared with TRBD2. Per germline, CDR1 SGHTA and CDR2 FQGNSA. The CDR3 runs 16 residues. V lost 0 bases to trimming and J lost 4 bases; unmatched junction nucleotides: 9.

There are many counts of this clonotype. The conserved phenylalanine or tryptophan is not found at the CDR3 terminus, so this likely reflects a read error. The limits of the CDR3 on the DNA are not certain, so only TCRdb's listed CDR3 is given. This rearrangement joins TRBV4-3 to TRBJ2-7. With termini counted, the CDR3 has 11 amino acids. CDR1 LGHNA and CDR2 YSLEER come from the germline V gene. CDR3 loop: CASSQDPIIRG.

This clonotype has just a few counts. The CDR3 reads CASTSGQVAKNIQYF. CDR3 bases: TGTGCCAGCACCTCCGGACAGGTCGCCAAAAACATTCAGTACTTC. The rearrangement uses TRBV12-3 or TRBV12-4 and TRBJ2-4; the match to TRBD1 covers 7 bases. V lost 7 bases and J lost 1; bases outside the gene matches: 7. The CDR3 has 15 amino acids.

This clonotype was seen repeatedly, ten times or more. V gene TRBV27 combines with J gene TRBJ2-2; D is unresolved. Germline V gene lookup returns CDR1 MNHEY and CDR2 SMNVEV (reference sequence). V was shortened by 3 bases and J by 0 bases, with 5 bases between the two germline ends. The CDR3 has 14 residues. The CDR3 loop reads CASSLGTNTGELFF. The CDR3 region has the DNA TGTGCCAGCAGTTTGGGCACGAACACCGGGGAGCTGTTTTTT.

This clonotype was counted once. This may come from a read error, since a much larger clone is one base off. J is TRBJ2-2 and V is TRBV15, with D possibly being TRBD1 (6 bases). The CDR3 is 14 amino acids. CDR1 LNHNV and CDR2 YYDKDF come from the germline V gene (reference sequence). Written as DNA, the CDR3 is TGTGCCACCAGTTGGACAGAAAACACCGTGGAGCTGTTTTTT. Translation: CATSWTENTVELFF.

This clonotype occurred many times. This chain connects TRBV6-2 or TRBV6-3 to TRBJ2-7; D is perhaps TRBD2 (6 bases). Trimming cost V 5 bases and J 2 bases, with 16 bases left between them. The CDR3 contains 15 residues. The germline V gene encodes CDR1 MNHEY and CDR2 SVGEGT. The CDR3: CASSRDSGFPYEQYF. DNA for the CDR3: TGTGCCAGCAGTCGTGATAGCGGATTTCCCTACGAGCAGTACTTC.

This clonotype came up many times. This rearrangement joins TRBV27 to TRBJ2-7; 9 bases match TRBD2. The CDR3 runs to 15 residues. V shed 6 bases, J shed 4 bases, and the junction held 10 bases outside the gene matches. Germline CDR1 and CDR2: MNHEY and SMNVEV (reference sequence). This chain's CDR3 is CASSSSGAGVYEQYF. The CDR3 bases are TGTGCCAGCAGCTCTAGCGGGGCAGGGGTATACGAGCAGTACTTC.

Many counts were recorded for this clonotype. V is TRBV6-1 and J is TRBJ2-7, with D uncertain. CDR1 and CDR2 from the germline V gene are MNHNS and SASEGT. V was trimmed by 6 bases and J by 2 bases, leaving 11 bases between them. The CDR3 sequence is 13 residues long. CDR3 coding DNA: TGTGCCAGCAGCTTACACAGAGCCTACGAGCAGTACTTC. This sequence encodes CASSLHRAYEQYF.

This clonotype was observed many times. The J gene is TRBJ2-5, the V gene TRBV6-5; maybe TRBD1 (5 bases). Germline assignment: CDR1 MNHEY and CDR2 SVGAGI. Deletions cut 2 bases from V and 5 bases from J, with 18 bases between. There are 16 residues in the CDR3. The DNA of the CDR3 is TGTGCCAGCAGTTACCGTCCGGGCAGCTCAGGGGAGACCCAGTACTTC. Residues: CASSYRPGSSGETQYF.

As regards this clonotype: It may be a read error: a sequence one base away is much more abundant. J is TRBJ1-1 and V is TRBV2; D is ambiguous. CDR3 length: 13 residues. Germline V gives CDR1 SNHLY, CDR2 FYNNEI. The CDR3 coding sequence is TGTGCCAGCAGTGAAGAGCCAGACACTAAAGCTTTCTTT. As protein: CASSEEPDTKAFF.

A word on this clonotype: A much more abundant neighbour one base away suggests this may be a read error. The chain employs TRBV27 and TRBJ2-7; TRBD2 matches at 9 bases. Germline loops: CDR1 MNHEY, CDR2 SMNVEV (reference sequence). CDR3 length equals 16 residues. In DNA form, the CDR3 reads TGTGCCAGAAGTTCGCGACTAGCGGCCAAACCTTACGAGCAGTACTTC. This encodes CARSSRLAAKPYEQYF.

The rearrangement joins TRBV30 to TRBJ1-6; D not resolved. V shed 3 bases and J shed 5 bases, with 5 bases lying between them. Germline values: CDR1 GTSNPN, CDR2 SVGIG (reference sequence). This CDR3 is built from 12 residues. DNA of the CDR3: TGTGCCTGGAGACCCAATAATTCACCCCTCCACTTT. The encoded protein is CAWRPNNSPLHF.

As concerns this clonotype: Possible read error: a much larger clone is one base away. This CDR3 is CTSSLPGETYEQYF. In nucleotides, the CDR3 is TGTACCAGCAGTTTACCAGGGGAAACCTACGAGCAGTACTTC. V usage is TRBV27 and J usage is TRBJ2-7; possible D gene TRBD1, 6 bases. The CDR3 contains 14 residues. Germline lookup yields CDR1 MNHEY and CDR2 SMNVEV (reference sequence).

This clonotype showed up many times. The gene calls are TRBV3-1 and TRBJ2-3; D may correspond to TRBD1 or TRBD2 (5 bases each). There are 14 residues in the CDR3. Germline CDR1 and CDR2: LGHDT and YNNKEL (reference sequence). Trimming removed 0 bases at V and 4 bases at J, with 8 bases between. CDR3 amino acids: CASSQDRGADTQYF. CDR3 sequence (DNA): TGTGCCAGCAGCCAAGATAGGGGAGCAGATACGCAGTATTTT.

This clonotype was counted many times. The chain is built from TRBV6-2 or TRBV6-3 and TRBJ1-1; perhaps TRBD1 as D (5 bases). The CDR3 is 15 amino acids. Trimming cost V 7 bases and J 1 base, with 16 bases left between them. The V gene's germline CDR1 is MNHEY and CDR2 SVGEGT. CDR3 loop: CASNQGGHPNTEAFF. In DNA form, the CDR3 reads TGTGCCAGCAACCAGGGAGGACACCCGAACACTGAAGCTTTCTTT.